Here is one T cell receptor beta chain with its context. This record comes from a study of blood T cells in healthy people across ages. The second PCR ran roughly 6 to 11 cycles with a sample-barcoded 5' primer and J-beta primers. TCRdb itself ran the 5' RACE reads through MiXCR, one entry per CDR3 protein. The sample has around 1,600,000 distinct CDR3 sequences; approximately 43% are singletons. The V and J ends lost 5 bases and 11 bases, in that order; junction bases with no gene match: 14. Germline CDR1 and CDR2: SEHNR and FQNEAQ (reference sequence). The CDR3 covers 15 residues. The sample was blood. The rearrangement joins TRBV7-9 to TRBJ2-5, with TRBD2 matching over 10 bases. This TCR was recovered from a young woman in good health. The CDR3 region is CASSRVGTSVDEQYF. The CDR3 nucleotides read TGTGCCAGCAGCAGAGTGGGGACTAGCGTCGATGAGCAGTACTTC.